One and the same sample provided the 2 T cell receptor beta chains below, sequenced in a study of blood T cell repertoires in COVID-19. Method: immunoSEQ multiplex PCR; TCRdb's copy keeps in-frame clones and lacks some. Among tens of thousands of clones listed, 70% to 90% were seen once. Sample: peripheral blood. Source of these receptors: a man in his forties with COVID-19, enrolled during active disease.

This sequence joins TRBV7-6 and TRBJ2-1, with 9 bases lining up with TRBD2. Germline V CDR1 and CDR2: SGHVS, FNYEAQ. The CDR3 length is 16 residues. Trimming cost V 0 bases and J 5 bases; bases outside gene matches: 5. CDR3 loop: CASSLASGGGDNEQFF. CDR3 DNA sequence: TGTGCCAGCAGCTTAGCGTCGGGCGGGGGGGACAATGAGCAGTTCTTC.

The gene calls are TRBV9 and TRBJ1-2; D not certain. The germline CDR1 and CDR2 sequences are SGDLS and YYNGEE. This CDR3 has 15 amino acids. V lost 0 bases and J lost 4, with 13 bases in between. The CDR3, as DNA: TGTGCCAGCAGCGTAGATCACAGCGGTATCTATGGCTACACCTTC. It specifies CASSVDHSGIYGYTF.